A selection of T cell receptor beta chains follows, all from one sample in a study of blood T cell repertoires in COVID-19. This table comes from immunoSEQ multiplex PCR, and its TCRdb copy is limited to in-frame clones, with some not included. The sample carries 120,000 to 150,000 clones, around 87% recorded once. Sequenced material: peripheral blood. Receptors originate from a man aged 50 to 60 who had recovered from COVID-19. Both conserved end residues are part of each CDR3. The D gene is left open where the match is weak. Expanded clones get a size class; other rows say once, few or many, or leave the size out.

TRBD2	TRBJ2-5	NA	TRBV4-3	19	CASSQDLPSGGPGQETQYF	TGCGCCAGCAGCCAAGATTTACCTAGCGGGGGGCCCGGACAAGAGACCCAGTACTTC
NA	TRBJ1-5	NA	TRBV7-2	15	CASSPVGGNNQPQHF	TGTGCCAGCAGCCCAGTAGGAGGGAACAATCAGCCCCAGCATTTT
TRBD2	TRBJ2-1	NA	TRBV11-2	15	CASSFSGGEYNEQFF	TGTGCCAGCAGTTTTAGCGGGGGGGAGTACAATGAGCAGTTCTTC
TRBD1	TRBJ1-6	NA	TRBV2	15	CASRMGTALYSPLHF	TGTGCCAGCAGGATGGGGACAGCGCTTTATTCACCCCTCCACTTT
TRBD1	TRBJ2-3	NA	TRBV12-5	18	CASGRIPGQGMGTDTQYF	TGTGCTAGTGGTCGGATACCGGGACAGGGAATGGGCACAGATACGCAGTATTTT
TRBD2	TRBJ2-7	NA	TRBV10-3	15	CAISGQAGGSYEQYF	TGTGCCATCAGTGGTCAAGCGGGGGGTTCCTACGAGCAGTACTTC
NA	TRBJ2-3	NA	TRBV7-8	16	CASSLGWGLHTDTQYF	TGTGCCAGCAGCTTGGGTTGGGGACTCCACACAGATACGCAGTATTTT
TRBD1	TRBJ1-6	NA	TRBV11-3	15	CASSLRTGANSPLHF	TGTGCCAGCAGCTTGAGGACAGGCGCTAATTCACCCCTCCACTTT
TRBD2	TRBJ2-3	NA	TRBV4-3	15	CASSHGLAGGNTQYF	TGCGCCAGCAGCCATGGACTAGCGGGGGGGAATACGCAGTATTTT
NA	TRBJ1-6	once	TRBV5-1	16	CASSLNGTDYNSPLHF	TGCGCCAGCAGCTTGAACGGAACAGACTATAATTCACCCCTCCACTTT
NA	TRBJ2-7	NA	TRBV7-9	16	CASSIIPSVFGDEQYF	TGTGCCAGCAGCATCATTCCTAGCGTGTTCGGCGACGAGCAGTACTTC
NA	TRBJ2-5	NA	TRBV5-1	14	CASSRTRHQETQYF	TGCGCCAGCAGTAGGACACGTCACCAAGAGACCCAGTACTTC
NA	TRBJ1-1	few	TRBV12-3/TRBV12-4	13	CASTSQVNTEAFF	TGTGCCAGCACCTCGCAGGTTAACACTGAAGCTTTCTTT
TRBD1	TRBJ2-5	NA	TRBV7-2	15	CARRGQPRSQETQYF	TGTGCCAGAAGGGGGCAGCCGAGATCCCAAGAGACCCAGTACTTC
TRBD1	TRBJ1-1	NA	TRBV5-1	16	CASSLEGQIMNTEAFF	TGCGCCAGCAGCTTGGAGGGACAGATTATGAACACTGAAGCTTTCTTT
NA	TRBJ2-1	NA	TRBV7-9	16	CASSFGGVDSYNEQFF	TGTGCCAGCAGCTTTGGCGGGGTCGATTCCTACAATGAGCAGTTCTTC
NA	TRBJ2-3	NA	TRBV12-3/TRBV12-4	12	CASSSGVLTQYF	TGTGCCAGCAGTTCGGGTGTCCTCACGCAGTATTTT
TRBD2	TRBJ2-3	NA	TRBV4-2	15	CASSHGGGSTDTQYF	TGTGCCAGCAGCCATGGCGGGGGAAGCACAGATACGCAGTATTTT
TRBD2	TRBJ2-5	NA	TRBV4-2	15	CASSQAPSGEETQYF	TGTGCCAGCAGCCAAGCTCCTAGCGGGGAAGAGACCCAGTACTTC
TRBD2	TRBJ2-7	NA	TRBV6-5	15	CASSRLAGGSYEQYF	TGTGCCAGCAGTCGACTAGCGGGGGGGTCCTACGAGCAGTACTTC
NA	TRBJ1-2	NA	TRBV7-8	17	CASSLGTGRRSDYGYTF	TGTGCCAGCAGCTTAGGGACTGGAAGGCGGTCGGACTATGGCTACACCTTC
NA	TRBJ1-2	NA	TRBV23-1	18	CASSQVSTGPEGDYGYTF	TGCGCCAGCAGTCAAGTCTCTACCGGCCCTGAAGGGGACTATGGCTACACCTTC
TRBD1	TRBJ1-1	NA	TRBV11-1	15	CASSRNRGPNTEAFF	TGTGCCAGCAGCCGAAACAGGGGGCCTAATACTGAAGCTTTCTTT
NA	TRBJ2-3	NA	TRBV7-2	16	CASSLRPSRTGDTQYF	TGTGCCAGCAGCTTAAGACCCTCCCGAACGGGAGATACGCAGTATTTT
NA	TRBJ2-3	NA	TRBV11-2	18	CASSLVLGLGAVTDTQYF	TGTGCCAGCAGCTTAGTACTAGGACTGGGGGCGGTCACAGATACGCAGTATTTT
NA	TRBJ1-2	NA	TRBV5-6	17	CASSLDGREGVWNGYTF	TGTGCCAGCAGCTTGGATGGTCGGGAGGGAGTTTGGAATGGCTACACCTTC
TRBD1	TRBJ1-5	NA	TRBV10-2	15	CASTGTDYSNQPQHF	TGCGCCAGCACCGGGACAGATTATAGCAATCAGCCCCAGCATTTT
TRBD1	TRBJ2-1	NA	TRBV6-5	15	CASSYAGTGRDEQFF	TGTGCCAGCAGTTATGCCGGGACAGGGAGGGATGAGCAGTTCTTC
TRBD1	TRBJ1-1	once	TRBV4-1	14	CASSQGTGTGEAFF	TGCGCCAGCAGCCAAGGGACAGGGACGGGTGAAGCTTTCTTT
NA	TRBJ1-2	few	TRBV20-1	11	CSANQNYGYTF	TGCAGTGCTAATCAGAACTATGGCTACACCTTC
TRBD2	TRBJ2-4	NA	TRBV5-1	21	CASSLFSMDTRGLAVENIQYF	TGCGCCAGCAGCTTGTTTTCCATGGATACAAGGGGACTAGCGGTCGAAAACATTCAGTACTTC
NA	TRBJ1-3	NA	TRBV5-8	15	CASSLLGSPGNTIYF	TGTGCCAGCAGCTTGCTAGGTTCACCTGGAAACACCATATATTTT
TRBD1	TRBJ2-5	NA	TRBV7-6	18	CASSLGGQGYPPQETQYF	TGTGCCAGCAGCTTAGGGGGACAGGGCTACCCCCCCCAAGAGACCCAGTACTTC
NA	TRBJ2-5	NA	TRBV19	15	CASARIGDSWETQYF	TGTGCCAGCGCCCGAATAGGGGATTCTTGGGAGACCCAGTACTTC
NA	TRBJ2-2	NA	TRBV5-1	13	CASTTQGSGELFF	TGCGCCAGCACCACTCAGGGGTCCGGGGAGCTGTTTTTT
NA	TRBJ2-2	NA	TRBV7-9	15	CASSISRSGTGELFF	TGTGCCAGCAGCATCTCTCGTAGCGGCACCGGGGAGCTGTTTTTT
NA	TRBJ1-1	NA	TRBV5-6	16	CASSSVGTLEGPEAFF	TGTGCCAGCAGCTCGGTAGGGACACTCGAAGGGCCTGAAGCTTTCTTT
TRBD2	TRBJ2-1	NA	TRBV18	16	CASSPPLGAGGHEQFF	TGTGCCAGCTCACCCCCTCTGGGAGCGGGGGGACATGAGCAGTTCTTC
TRBD2	TRBJ2-2	NA	TRBV9	15	CASSPLAGNTGELFF	TGTGCCAGCAGCCCCTTAGCGGGGAACACCGGGGAGCTGTTTTTT
NA	TRBJ2-7	NA	TRBV6-5	13	CASSWSGGDEQYF	TGTGCCAGCAGTTGGTCGGGGGGCGACGAGCAGTACTTC
NA	TRBJ2-5	NA	TRBV6-5	13	CASRSGFRETQYF	TGTGCCAGCAGGTCGGGATTCCGGGAGACCCAGTACTTC
NA	TRBJ2-3	NA	TRBV5-6	17	CASSPWRTRAYTDTQYF	TGTGCCAGCAGCCCCTGGAGAACGAGGGCCTACACAGATACGCAGTATTTT
TRBD1	TRBJ1-6	NA	TRBV6-5	15	CASSSVDRGRSPLHF	TGTGCCAGCAGTTCCGTGGACAGGGGACGTTCACCCCTCCACTTT
NA	TRBJ2-5	NA	TRBV7-6	12	CASSSRGETQYF	TGTGCCAGCAGCTCCAGAGGGGAGACCCAGTACTTC
TRBD1	TRBJ1-5	NA	TRBV5-4	15	CASSPDRGLDQPQHF	TGTGCCAGCAGCCCGGACAGGGGGCTAGATCAGCCCCAGCATTTT
NA	TRBJ2-1	NA	TRBV4-1	16	CASSQPAGQDYNEQFF	TGCGCCAGCAGCCAACCAGCGGGACAGGATTACAATGAGCAGTTCTTC
NA	TRBJ1-1	once	TRBV4-3	15	CASSQDGTQNTEAFF	TGCGCCAGCAGCCAAGATGGGACACAGAACACTGAAGCTTTCTTT
NA	TRBJ2-3	NA	TRBV27	13	CASSLRLTDTQYF	TGTGCCAGCAGTTTGCGGCTAACAGATACGCAGTATTTT
NA	TRBJ2-2	NA	TRBV5-6	15	CASSLRAAGTGELFF	TGTGCCAGCAGCTTAAGGGCAGCGGGCACCGGGGAGCTGTTTTTT
TRBD2	TRBJ2-1	NA	TRBV29-1	15	CSATLAGGNYNEQFF	TGCAGCGCTACTCTAGCGGGGGGAAACTACAATGAGCAGTTCTTC
NA	TRBJ1-1	NA	TRBV19	16	CASSIGRTVMNTEAFF	TGTGCCAGTAGTATAGGACGGACAGTTATGAACACTGAAGCTTTCTTT